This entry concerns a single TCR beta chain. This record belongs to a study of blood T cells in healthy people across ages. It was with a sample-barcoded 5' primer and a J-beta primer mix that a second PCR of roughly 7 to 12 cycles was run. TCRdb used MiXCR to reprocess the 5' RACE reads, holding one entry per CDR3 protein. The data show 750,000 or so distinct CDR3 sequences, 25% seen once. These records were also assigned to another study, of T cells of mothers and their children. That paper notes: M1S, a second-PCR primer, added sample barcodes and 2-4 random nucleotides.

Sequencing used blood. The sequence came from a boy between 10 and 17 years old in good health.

The CDR3, as DNA: TGTGCCAGCAGTGGAATCTGGGGGGGCACCGGAGATACGCAGTATTTT. It translates to CASSGIWGGTGDTQYF. V is TRBV2 and J is TRBJ2-3; maybe TRBD2 (7 bases). With 4 bases removed from V and 5 bases from J, the gap between germline ends came to 19 bases. The CDR3 sequence is 16 residues long. Per germline, CDR1 SNHLY and CDR2 FYNNEI.